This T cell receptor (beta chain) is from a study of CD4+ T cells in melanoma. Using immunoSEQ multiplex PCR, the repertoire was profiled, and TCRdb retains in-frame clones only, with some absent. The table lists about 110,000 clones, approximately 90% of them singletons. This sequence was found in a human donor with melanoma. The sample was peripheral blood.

The CDR3 bases are TGTGCCAGCAGCTCCTCTAGCGGGGGTTGGACAGATACGCAGTATTTT. This gives the protein CASSSSSGGWTDTQYF. The rearrangement uses TRBV5-4 and TRBJ2-3; 10 bases map to TRBD2. The CDR3 has 16 residues. Trimming removed 3 bases from V and 3 bases from J; junction bases left unmatched: 7. Per germline, CDR1 SGHNT and CDR2 YYREEE (reference sequence).